The clone carrying this TCR beta chain came up a few times. These data originate in a study of blood T cell repertoires in COVID-19. Sequencing used immunoSEQ multiplex PCR; TCRdb keeps in-frame clones, though not all of them. The sample lists about 120,000 clones, more than 75% occurring once. V was shortened by 0 bases and J by 9 bases, with 15 bases between the two germline ends. This CDR3 contains 14 residues. Germline V gene sequence: CDR1 MNHEY, CDR2 SMNVEV (reference sequence). The source is a man aged 55 to 69 with acute or convalescent COVID-19. J is TRBJ2-7 and V is TRBV27; a possible D gene is TRBD2 (5 bases). The sequenced sample consisted of peripheral blood. The CDR3 DNA reads as TGTGCCAGCAGTTTATCGAGGACCCTACGGGGGCAGTACTTC. As protein: CASSLSRTLRGQYF.